Shown below are 4 T cell receptor beta chains from a single sample sequenced in a study of early T cells in non-severe SARS-CoV-2 infection. Using its own MiXCR run on the 5' RACE reads, TCRdb lists one record per CDR3 protein. This table has 60,000 to 90,000 distinct CDR3 sequences, roughly a sixth appearing once. Material for sequencing was whole blood. The receptor set was obtained from an adult who was a healthcare worker with PCR-confirmed SARS-CoV-2 infection or an uninfected control (not recorded which).

The sample holds many counts of this clonotype. The chain carries TRBV7-6 and TRBJ2-2; TRBD2 matches at 10 bases. V was pared by 1 base and J by 5 bases, with 7 bases of the junction left unmatched. The germline V gene has CDR1 SGHVS and CDR2 FNYEAQ. CDR3 length: 17 residues. CDR3 nucleotide sequence: TGTGCCAGCAGCTTAGTTCCTAGCGGGAGCCAGACCGGGGAGCTGTTTTTT. Its protein is CASSLVPSGSQTGELFF.

Only a few counts were recorded for this clonotype. This chain uses TRBV29-1 with TRBJ1-3, with D perhaps TRBD1 (5 bases). CDR1 SQVTM and CDR2 ANQGSEA come from the germline V gene. This CDR3 comprises 16 residues. V lost 5 bases, J lost 0 bases, and 17 bases lay in between. CDR3 protein: CSVIRDGGTSGNTIYF. CDR3 coding DNA: TGCAGCGTTATTAGAGACGGCGGGACCTCTGGAAACACCATATATTTT.

This rearrangement joins TRBV7-3 to TRBJ2-2; 9 bases match TRBD2. This CDR3 is 15 amino acids long. V dropped 5 bases and J dropped 3; count of bases not matched to a gene: 4. Germline V gene lookup returns CDR1 SGHTA and CDR2 FQGTGA. This chain's CDR3 is CASSRSGSDTGELFF. The CDR3 DNA reads as TGTGCCAGCAGCCGTAGCGGGAGTGACACCGGGGAGCTGTTTTTT.

The V and J genes are TRBV11-2 and TRBJ2-7; the D gene is possibly TRBD2 (6 bases). The germline CDR1 and CDR2 sequences are SGHAT and FQNNGV. V lost 5 bases and J 2 bases, leaving 13 bases between the germline ends. This CDR3 is built from 14 residues. CDR3 protein: CASSLPGLPYEQYF. The CDR3 coding sequence is TGTGCCAGCAGCCTCCCGGGACTCCCCTACGAGCAGTACTTC.